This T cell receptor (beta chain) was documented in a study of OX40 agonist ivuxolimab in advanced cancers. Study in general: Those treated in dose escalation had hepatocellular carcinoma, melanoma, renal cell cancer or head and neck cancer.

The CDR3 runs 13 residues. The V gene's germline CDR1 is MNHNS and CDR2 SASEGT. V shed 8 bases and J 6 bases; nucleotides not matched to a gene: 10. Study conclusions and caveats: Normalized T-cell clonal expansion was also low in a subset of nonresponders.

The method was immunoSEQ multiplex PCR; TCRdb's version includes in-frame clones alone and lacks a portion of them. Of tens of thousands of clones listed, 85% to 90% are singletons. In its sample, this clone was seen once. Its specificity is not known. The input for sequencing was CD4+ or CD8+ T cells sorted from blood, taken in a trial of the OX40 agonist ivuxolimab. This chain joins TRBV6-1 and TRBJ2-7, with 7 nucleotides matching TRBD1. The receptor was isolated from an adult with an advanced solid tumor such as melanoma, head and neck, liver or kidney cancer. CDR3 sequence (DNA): TGTGCCAGCCTGGGACAGTTCACGTCCGAGCAGTACTTC. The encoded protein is CASLGQFTSEQYF.